Listed below are T cell receptor beta chains from one sample, sequenced in a study of low-dose radiotherapy and immunotherapy resistance in tumors. From the reads, TCRdb called clonotypes with MiXCR, one entry per CDR3 protein. The profile covers 54,000 or so distinct CDR3 sequences, with roughly a quarter appearing a single time and roughly 5.6% taken by the ten largest. The specimen comprised PBMCs, sampled before treatment. These receptors originate from a male donor with prostate cancer. CDR3s include the opening cysteine and the closing phenylalanine or tryptophan. The D gene is left open where the match is weak. Clone size is shown for a subset of rows, as once, few, many or a class of expanded clone.

D gene	V gene	J gene	clone size	CDR3 DNA	CDR3 protein
NA	TRBV5-1	TRBJ2-1	medium-sized	TGCGCCAGCAGGGCCCGGGACAAAGACAATGAGCAGTTCTTC	CASRARDKDNEQFF
NA	TRBV12-3/TRBV12-4	TRBJ1-1	few	TGTGCCAGCAGTTTAATGGGGGACACTGAAGCTTTCTTT	CASSLMGDTEAFF
TRBD2	TRBV5-1	TRBJ2-3	NA	TGCGCCAGCAGCTTGGTGTCTAGCGGGAGGGCCACAGATACGCAGTATTTT	CASSLVSSGRATDTQYF
NA	TRBV28	TRBJ2-7	NA	TGTGCCAGCAGTTTAGCTGCTGGATACGAGCAGTACTTC	CASSLAAGYEQYF
TRBD1	TRBV5-1	TRBJ2-2	NA	TGCGCCAGCAGCTACGGGACAGAAAACACCGGGGAGCTGTTTTTT	CASSYGTENTGELFF
TRBD2	TRBV20-1	TRBJ2-7	NA	TGCAGTGCTAGAGAGGCGGGAGAGATTAACGAGCAGTACTTC	CSAREAGEINEQYF
TRBD2	TRBV28	TRBJ2-1	once	TGTGCCAGCAGTGCCATGCCGACTAGCGGGAGCTCCTACAATGAGCAGTTCTTC	CASSAMPTSGSSYNEQFF
TRBD1	TRBV12-3/TRBV12-4	TRBJ1-6	many	TGTGCCAGCAGTTTAAGGACAGGGAATTCACCCCTCCACTTT	CASSLRTGNSPLHF
NA	TRBV5-1	TRBJ2-1	NA	TGCGCCAGCAGCTTGGATGGACAGAGCTCCTACAATGAGCAGTTCTTC	CASSLDGQSSYNEQFF
NA	TRBV6-2/TRBV6-3	TRBJ2-6	NA	TGTGCCAGCAGTGAGGGTTACCTAACCTCTGGGGCCAACGTCCTGACTTTC	CASSEGYLTSGANVLTF
TRBD1	TRBV28	TRBJ1-1	many	TGTGCCAGCAGTTTTCCCCAGGGGGAAGGACGAACTGAAGCTTTCTTT	CASSFPQGEGRTEAFF
TRBD2	TRBV7-9	TRBJ2-3	many	TGTGCCAGCAGCTCTCCAACGACTAGCGGGGGGCCTGGAGATACGCAGTATTTT	CASSSPTTSGGPGDTQYF
NA	TRBV18	TRBJ2-1	NA	TGTGCCAGTTTCGGGGCAGGGGTCAATGAGCAGTTCTTC	CASFGAGVNEQFF
NA	TRBV4-1	TRBJ1-1	NA	TGCGCCAGCAGCCAAGAAGAGGCAAGACGGGTGATAGGAGCTTTCTTT	CASSQEEARRVIGAFF
NA	TRBV7-2	TRBJ2-7	NA	TGTGCCAGCAGCCAGTCCCCCCCCGTCGGGCAGTACTTC	CASSQSPPVGQYF
TRBD1	TRBV5-1	TRBJ2-1	NA	TGCGCCAGCAGCACGGACAGGGGCTCCTACAATGAGCAGTTCTTC	CASSTDRGSYNEQFF
TRBD2	TRBV6-2/TRBV6-3	TRBJ2-3	many	TGTGCCAGCATCGTAGCGGGAGGCCCAGATACGCAGTATTTT	CASIVAGGPDTQYF
TRBD2	TRBV5-4	TRBJ2-2	many	TGTGCCAGCAGCCCCAACGGACTAGCGGGAGGGGCAGGCGGGGAGCTGTTTTTT	CASSPNGLAGGAGGELFF
NA	TRBV11-3	TRBJ2-2	NA	TGTGCCAGCAGCTTAGATGAAGGGGGACATGCAACCGGGGAGCTGTTTTTT	CASSLDEGGHATGELFF
TRBD2	TRBV29-1	TRBJ2-1	many	TGCAGCGTTGGAATGGTAGCGGGAGAGTTCAATGAGCAGTTCTTC	CSVGMVAGEFNEQFF
NA	TRBV27	TRBJ1-1	many	TGTGCCAGCACGGAGGCCGGGACTGAAGCTTTCTTT	CASTEAGTEAFF
NA	TRBV5-1	TRBJ2-7	many	TGCGCCAGCAGCGTCAGGGACCGATCCTACGAGCAGTACTTC	CASSVRDRSYEQYF
TRBD1	TRBV7-9	TRBJ2-2	many	TGTGCCAGCAGCTCCTCCGGGACAGGGGGCACCGGGGAGCTGTTTTTT	CASSSSGTGGTGELFF
NA	TRBV3-1	TRBJ2-6	many	TGTGCCAGCATCCAGTCATCTGGGGCCAACGTCCTGACTTTC	CASIQSSGANVLTF
NA	TRBV19	TRBJ2-5	NA	TGTGCCAGTAGTATAGCCCCCTGGCAGCTCCAAGAGACCCAGTACTTC	CASSIAPWQLQETQYF
NA	TRBV20-1	TRBJ2-5	many	TGCAGTGCTAGAGTAGGCAGGCAAGAGACCCAGTACTTC	CSARVGRQETQYF